This T cell receptor (beta chain) came from a study of T cell repertoires in cytomegalovirus infection. Whole-study context: Selection of CMV epitopes for the study included recently identified HLA-C-restricted and well-studied HLA-B-restricted ones.

With 0 bases clipped from V and 7 bases from J, the junction kept 8 bases outside the gene matches. The CDR3 is 15 amino acids. Germline V CDR1 and CDR2: ENHRY, SYGVKD. Whole-study findings and limits: It was HLA-C-restricted CMV-specific TCR beta clonotypes that dominated the response ex vivo. Carriers of CMV and the relevant HLA type were discriminated by public TCR beta frequency.

This clonotype has a handful of counts. Its antigen is not known. Using its own MiXCR run on the reads, TCRdb lists one record per CDR3 protein. Seen here are 750,000 to 900,000 distinct CDR3 sequences, 25% to 30% observed once, and the top ten hold around 14%. The V call is TRBV10-3, the J call TRBJ1-2, with 7 positions matching TRBD1. Material: cultured CD8+ T cells from PBMCs, obtained from culture after CMV antigen stimulation. This sequence was found in a human donor in good health (CMV status not recorded). Some clones in this sample may be carry-over from other donors' samples. The DNA for the CDR3 is TGTGCCATCAGTGAGTCCGACAGGGTTCAAACTGGCTACACCTTC. It encodes CAISESDRVQTGYTF.